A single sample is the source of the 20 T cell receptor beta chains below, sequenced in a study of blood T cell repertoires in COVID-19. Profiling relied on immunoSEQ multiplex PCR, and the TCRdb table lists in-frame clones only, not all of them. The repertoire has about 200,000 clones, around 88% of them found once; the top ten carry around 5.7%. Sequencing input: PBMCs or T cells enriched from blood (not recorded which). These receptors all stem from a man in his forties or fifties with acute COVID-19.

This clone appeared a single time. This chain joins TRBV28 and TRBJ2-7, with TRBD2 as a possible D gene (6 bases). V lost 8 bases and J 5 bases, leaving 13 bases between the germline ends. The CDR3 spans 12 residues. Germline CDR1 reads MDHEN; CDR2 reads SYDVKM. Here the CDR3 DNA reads TGTGCCAGCCCGGGACTGGGTGACGAGCAGTACTTC. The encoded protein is CASPGLGDEQYF.

CDR3 nucleotides: TGTGCCACCAGCAGAGAAACAGGGGCGGGTTCACCCCTCCACTTT. Its translation: CATSRETGAGSPLHF. The gene calls are TRBV15 and TRBJ1-6; 7 bases match TRBD1. The CDR3 is 15 amino acids. Germline CDR1 LNHNV, CDR2 YYDKDF (reference sequence). Unmatched junction bases numbered 5, after V lost 0 bases and J lost 9 bases.

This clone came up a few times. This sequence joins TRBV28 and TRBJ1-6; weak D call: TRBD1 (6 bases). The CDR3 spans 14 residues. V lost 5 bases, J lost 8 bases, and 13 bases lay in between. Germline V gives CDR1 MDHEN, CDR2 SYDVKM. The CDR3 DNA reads TGTGCCAGCAGTCCTAAGAAGGGGGATTCACCCCTCCACTTT. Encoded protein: CASSPKKGDSPLHF.

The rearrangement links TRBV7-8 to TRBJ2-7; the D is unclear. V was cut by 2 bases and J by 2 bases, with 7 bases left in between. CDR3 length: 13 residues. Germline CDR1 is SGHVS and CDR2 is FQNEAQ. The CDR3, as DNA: TGTGCCAGCAGCTTAAGCACTGCCTACGAGCAGTACTTC. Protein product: CASSLSTAYEQYF.

The DNA of the CDR3 is TGCGCCAGCAGCTTGGGAGTCAACACCGGGGAGCTGTTTTTT. This sequence encodes CASSLGVNTGELFF. The chain recombines TRBV5-1 with TRBJ2-2, with no clear D. CDR1 SGHRS and CDR2 YFSETQ come from the germline V gene. The CDR3 contains 14 residues. V was trimmed by 0 bases and J by 2 bases, leaving 5 bases between them.

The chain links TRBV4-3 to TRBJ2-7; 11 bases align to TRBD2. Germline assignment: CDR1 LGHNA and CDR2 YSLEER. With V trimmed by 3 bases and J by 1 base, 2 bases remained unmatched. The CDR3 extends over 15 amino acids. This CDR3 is CASSHLAGGSYEQYF. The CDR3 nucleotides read TGCGCCAGCAGCCACCTAGCGGGGGGATCCTACGAGCAGTACTTC.

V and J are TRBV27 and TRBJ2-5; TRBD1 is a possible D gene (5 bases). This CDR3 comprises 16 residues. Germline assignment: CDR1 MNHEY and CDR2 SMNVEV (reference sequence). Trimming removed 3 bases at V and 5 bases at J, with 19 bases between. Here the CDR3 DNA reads TGTGCCAGCAGTTTTGGGGCAGCGATGGGGCGGGAGACCCAGTACTTC. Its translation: CASSFGAAMGRETQYF.

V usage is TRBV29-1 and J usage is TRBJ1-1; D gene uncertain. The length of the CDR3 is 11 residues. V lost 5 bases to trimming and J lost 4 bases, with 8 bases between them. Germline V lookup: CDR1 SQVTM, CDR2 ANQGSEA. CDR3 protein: CSVQGVTEAFF. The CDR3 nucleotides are TGCAGCGTTCAAGGAGTCACTGAAGCTTTCTTT.

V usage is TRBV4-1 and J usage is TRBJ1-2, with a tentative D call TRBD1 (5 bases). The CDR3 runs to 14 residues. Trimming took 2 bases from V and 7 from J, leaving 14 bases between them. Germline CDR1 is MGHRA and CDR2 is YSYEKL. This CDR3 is CASSQMLSQGGYTF. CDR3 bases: TGCGCCAGCAGCCAAATGCTGTCGCAGGGTGGCTACACCTTC.

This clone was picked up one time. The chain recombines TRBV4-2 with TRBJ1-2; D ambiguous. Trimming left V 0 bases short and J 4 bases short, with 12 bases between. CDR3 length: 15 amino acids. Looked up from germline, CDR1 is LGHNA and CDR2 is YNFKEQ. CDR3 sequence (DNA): TGTGCCAGCAGCCAAGAAACCCAGGCGGGCTATGGCTACACCTTC. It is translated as CASSQETQAGYGYTF.

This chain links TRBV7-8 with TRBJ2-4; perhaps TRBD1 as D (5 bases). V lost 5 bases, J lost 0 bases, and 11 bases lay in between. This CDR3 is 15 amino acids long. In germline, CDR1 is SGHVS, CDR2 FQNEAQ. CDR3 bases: TGTGCCAGCAGCCCCACAGGCTTAGCCAAAAACATTCAGTACTTC. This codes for CASSPTGLAKNIQYF. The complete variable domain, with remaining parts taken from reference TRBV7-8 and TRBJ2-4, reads GAGVSQSPRYKVAKRGQDVALRCDPISGHVSLFWYQQALGQGPEFLTYFQNEAQLDKSGLPSDRFFAERPEGSVSTLKIQRTQQEDSAVYLCASSPTGLAKNIQYFGAGTRLSVL.

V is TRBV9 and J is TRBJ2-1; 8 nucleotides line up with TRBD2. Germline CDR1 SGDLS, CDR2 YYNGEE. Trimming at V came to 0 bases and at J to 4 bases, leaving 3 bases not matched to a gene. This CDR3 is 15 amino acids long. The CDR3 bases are TGTGCCAGCAGCGTAGTAAGCGGGAGTTACAATGAGCAGTTCTTC. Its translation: CASSVVSGSYNEQFF.

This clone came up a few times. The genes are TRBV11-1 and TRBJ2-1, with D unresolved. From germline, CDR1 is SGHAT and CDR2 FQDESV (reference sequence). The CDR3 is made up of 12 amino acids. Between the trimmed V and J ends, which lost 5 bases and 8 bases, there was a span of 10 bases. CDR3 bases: TGTGCCAGCAGCCCGTATCCGTATGAGCAGTTCTTC. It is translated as CASSPYPYEQFF.

The CDR3 nucleotides are TGTGCCAGCAGTGAAGCTAGCGGGACTTACAATGAGCAGTTCTTC. It translates to CASSEASGTYNEQFF. The V call is TRBV2, the J call TRBJ2-1; 8 bases are a match to TRBD2. With V trimmed by 0 bases and J by 4 bases, 2 bases remained unmatched. CDR3 length equals 15 residues. Germline values: CDR1 SNHLY, CDR2 FYNNEI.

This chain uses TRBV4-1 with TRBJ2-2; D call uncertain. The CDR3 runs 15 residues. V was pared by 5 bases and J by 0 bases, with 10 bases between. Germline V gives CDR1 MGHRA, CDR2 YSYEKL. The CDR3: CASSSTRSNTGELFF. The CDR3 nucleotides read TGCGCCAGCAGCTCTACCAGGTCGAACACCGGGGAGCTGTTTTTT.

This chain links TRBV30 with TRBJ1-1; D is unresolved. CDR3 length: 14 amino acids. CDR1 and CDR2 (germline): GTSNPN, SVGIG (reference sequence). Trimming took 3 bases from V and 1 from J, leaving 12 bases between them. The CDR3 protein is CAWRATRGNTEAFF. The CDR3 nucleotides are TGTGCCTGGAGGGCTACCAGAGGGAACACTGAAGCTTTCTTT.

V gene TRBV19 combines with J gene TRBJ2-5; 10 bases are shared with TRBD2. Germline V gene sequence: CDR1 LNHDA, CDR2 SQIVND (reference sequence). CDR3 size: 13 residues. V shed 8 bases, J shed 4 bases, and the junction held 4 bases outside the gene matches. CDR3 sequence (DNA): TGTGCCAGTGTCCTAGCGGGAGTAGAGACCCAGTACTTC. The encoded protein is CASVLAGVETQYF. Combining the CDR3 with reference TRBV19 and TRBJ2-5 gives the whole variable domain DGGITQSPKYLFRKEGQNVTLSCEQNLNHDAMYWYRQDPGQGLRLIYYSQIVNDFQKGDIAEGYSVSREKKESFPLTVTSAQKNPTAFYLCASVLAGVETQYFGPGTRLLVL.

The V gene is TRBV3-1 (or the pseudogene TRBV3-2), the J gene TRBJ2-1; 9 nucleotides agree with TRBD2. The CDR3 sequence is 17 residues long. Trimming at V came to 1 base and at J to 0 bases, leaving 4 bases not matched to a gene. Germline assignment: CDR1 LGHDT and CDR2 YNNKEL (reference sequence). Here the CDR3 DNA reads TGTGCCAGCAGCCAAGGCCCTAGCGGGAACTCCTACAATGAGCAGTTCTTC. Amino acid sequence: CASSQGPSGNSYNEQFF.

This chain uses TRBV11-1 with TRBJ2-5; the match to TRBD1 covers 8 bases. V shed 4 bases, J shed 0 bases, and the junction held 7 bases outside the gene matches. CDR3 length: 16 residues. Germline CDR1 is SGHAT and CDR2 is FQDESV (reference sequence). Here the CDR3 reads CASSSDREGYQETQYF. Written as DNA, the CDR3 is TGTGCCAGCAGCTCGGACAGGGAAGGATACCAAGAGACCCAGTACTTC.

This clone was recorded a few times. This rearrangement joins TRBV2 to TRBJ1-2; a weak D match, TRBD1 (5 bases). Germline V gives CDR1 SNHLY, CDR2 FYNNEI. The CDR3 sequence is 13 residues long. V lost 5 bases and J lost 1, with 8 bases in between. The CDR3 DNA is TGTGCCAGCAGTTATGACAGTAACTATGGCTACACCTTC. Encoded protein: CASSYDSNYGYTF.